This TCR beta chain was retrieved from a study of blood T cell repertoires in COVID-19. Overall study context: PBMCs, B-cell-depleted T cells, or T cells were the source of the cDNA or gDNA that made up the material.

Per the study methods: Reference gene primer amplification yielded estimated nucleated cell counts. The table came from immunoSEQ multiplex PCR; TCRdb's copy has only in-frame clones and leaves some out. V, J and clone size were drawn from that table, and D and trimming were deduced from the DNA. The table has 140,000 to 150,000 clones, around 80% seen once; the top ten hold approximately 15%. Trimming took 0 bases from V and 3 from J, leaving 7 bases between them. The CDR3 runs to 14 residues. CDR1 SGHRS and CDR2 YFSETQ come from the germline V gene. V gene TRBV5-1 combines with J gene TRBJ1-5, with D uncertain. The source of this sequence is a man aged 50-59 years with acute or convalescent COVID-19. Material: peripheral blood. The CDR3 bases are TGCGCCAGCAGCTTGGGCGGGTTCAATCAGCCCCAGCATTTT. Translating gives CASSLGGFNQPQHF.